This paragraph covers one T cell receptor (beta chain) sequence. This specimen belongs to a study of metastatic and nonmetastatic thyroid tumors. Patients were all untreated before their thyroid surgery. The ends were cut back, 5 bases at V and 11 bases at J, with 16 bases in the middle. The CDR3 extends over 14 amino acids. The germline V gene encodes CDR1 SNHLY and CDR2 FYNNEI. Via MiXCR, TCRdb re-called the PCR reads. Of roughly 10,000 clones listed, approximately 34% are singletons. The gene calls are TRBV2 and TRBJ1-6; D gene ambiguous. The sequencing input was tumor tissue. The sequence came from a female donor with papillary thyroid cancer or a benign thyroid nodule (not recorded which). Some clones in this sample may be carry-over from other donors' samples. The CDR3 loop reads CASSLGPPAAPLHF. The CDR3 nucleotides are TGTGCCAGCAGTTTGGGCCCCCCCGCGGCACCCCTCCACTTT.